Given below is one T cell receptor beta chain in context. Its antigen remains unidentified. This entry belongs to a study of sequential checkpoint blockade in melanoma. Across the study: TCRβ was sequenced from DNA of approximately 99 pretreatment tumors.

Noted treatment: randomized to nivolumab then ipilimumab (arm A) or the reverse (arm B). Germline trimming cut 0 bases from V and 5 bases from J; bases unmatched to any gene: 6. There are 14 residues in the CDR3. The germline CDR1 and CDR2 sequences are SQVTM and ANQGSEA. General study points: For nivolumab-first patients, baseline tumor clonality was associated with response. Tumor T-cell fraction and clonality correlated with PD-L1 and CD8+ counts.

Assay: immunoSEQ multiplex PCR; the TCRdb copy retains only in-frame clones and omits some. The sample consists of tens of thousands of clones, approximately 30% of them appearing once. This chain connects TRBV29-1 to TRBJ1-2, with TRBD1 matching over 7 bases. This TCR was recovered from a human donor with melanoma. The input for sequencing was tumor tissue (inferred from file names), taken from a patient given nivolumab and ipilimumab in sequence. The CDR3 region is CSVEDLVRGYGYTF. The CDR3 nucleotides are TGCAGCGTTGAAGATCTCGTCAGGGGGTATGGCTACACCTTC. Complete variable domain (other parts from reference TRBV29-1 and TRBJ1-2): SAVISQKPSRDICQRGTSLTIQCQVDSQVTMMFWYRQQPGQSLTLIATANQGSEATYESGFVIDKFPISRPNLTFSTLTVSNMSPEDSSIYLCSVEDLVRGYGYTFGSGTRLTVV.